These 22 T cell receptor beta chains came from one sample sequenced in a study of cytomegalovirus exposure and HLA in healthy donors. Primers for the PCR totalled 60 Vbeta and 13 Jbeta. Repertoires were generated with immunoSEQ multiplex PCR, while TCRdb's copy carries only in-frame clones and drops some. Of over 200,000 clones in the sample, more than 75% were seen once. Sequencing was performed on PBMCs. Every receptor here comes from a male donor in good health and CMV-seronegative.

V usage is TRBV27 and J usage is TRBJ2-3; 7 nucleotides match TRBD2. The CDR3 has 16 amino acids. Germline V lookup: CDR1 MNHEY, CDR2 SMNVEV (reference sequence). Germline trimming cut 3 bases from V and 1 base from J; bases unmatched to any gene: 7. CDR3 bases: TGTGCCAGCAGTTTTATCCCTCTAGCGGGCACAGATACGCAGTATTTT. Translating it yields CASSFIPLAGTDTQYF.

This clone came up a few times. The chain links TRBV27 to TRBJ1-4; the match to TRBD1 covers 8 bases. The germline CDR1 and CDR2 sequences are MNHEY and SMNVEV (reference sequence). V lost 1 base, J lost 7 bases, and 5 bases stayed unmatched. The CDR3 is 15 amino acids. CDR3 amino acids: CASSLLGTGSEKLFF. The DNA for the CDR3 is TGTGCCAGCAGTTTATTGGGGACAGGCTCTGAAAAACTGTTTTTT.

The V call is TRBV6-1, the J call TRBJ1-1; D is unresolved. The CDR3 is 13 amino acids. V was trimmed by 6 bases and J by 0 bases, leaving 8 bases between them. CDR1 MNHNS and CDR2 SASEGT come from the germline V gene. In DNA, the CDR3 is TGTGCCAGCAGGGCGGCGGTGAACACTGAAGCTTTCTTT. Protein: CASRAAVNTEAFF.

The rearrangement joins TRBV19 to TRBJ2-7; D is perhaps TRBD2 (6 bases). Trimming took 3 bases from V and 6 from J, leaving 12 bases between them. Germline V gene sequence: CDR1 LNHDA, CDR2 SQIVND (reference sequence). The CDR3 covers 13 residues. The DNA for the CDR3 is TGTGCCAGTAGTATGGGGGGTCTGTCCGAGCAGTACTTC. This encodes CASSMGGLSEQYF.

This CDR3 is CAWSVLARASYGYTF. DNA for the CDR3: TGTGCCTGGAGTGTTCTTGCCAGGGCGAGCTATGGCTACACCTTC. This chain uses TRBV30 with TRBJ1-2, with D maybe TRBD1 (5 bases). V lost 0 bases, J lost 4 bases, and 15 bases lay in between. The CDR3 runs to 15 residues. Germline V lookup: CDR1 GTSNPN, CDR2 SVGIG (reference sequence). Complete variable domain (other parts from reference TRBV30 and TRBJ1-2): SQTIHQWPATLVQPVGSPLSLECTVEGTSNPNLYWYRQAAGRGLQLLFYSVGIGQISSEVPQNLSASRPQDRQFILSSKKLLLSDSGFYLCAWSVLARASYGYTFGSGTRLTVV.

Only one count was recorded for this clone. The chain has TRBV2 and TRBJ1-5, with 7 nucleotides matching TRBD1. V lost 9 bases to trimming and J lost 5 bases; unmatched junction nucleotides: 13. Germline V CDR1 and CDR2: SNHLY, FYNNEI. The length of the CDR3 is 15 residues. CDR3 in DNA: TGTGCCAGTTCGGGGGAACAGGGGCGGCATCAGCCCCAGCATTTT. Its translation: CASSGEQGRHQPQHF.

In this sample, this clone turned up once. The CDR3 DNA sequence: TGTGCCAGCAGCGTTGACGGACTAGTGGCCTACGAGCAGTACTTC. Its translation is CASSVDGLVAYEQYF. The chain is built from TRBV9 and TRBJ2-7; TRBD2 aligns across 7 bases. Germline V lookup: CDR1 SGDLS, CDR2 YYNGEE. The V gene end was trimmed by 2 bases and the J gene end by 2 bases; junction bases not matched to a gene: 7. The CDR3 runs to 15 residues.

The chain employs TRBV4-1 and TRBJ2-1; D not resolved. The V gene lost 1 base and the J gene lost 4 bases, with 8 bases spanning the gap. The length of the CDR3 is 14 residues. The V gene's germline CDR1 is MGHRA and CDR2 YSYEKL. The CDR3 is CASSQAVSYNEQFF. The CDR3 DNA reads TGCGCCAGCAGCCAAGCTGTCTCTTACAATGAGCAGTTCTTC.

In this sample, this clone turned up a few times. The chain uses TRBV15 and TRBJ2-1; D is unresolved. The CDR3 has 15 amino acids. CDR1 is LNHNV, CDR2 YYDKDF, per germline (reference sequence). Trimming cost V 3 bases and J 0 bases, with 9 bases left between them. The CDR3 region is CATSRRKSSYNEQFF. The CDR3 bases are TGTGCCACCAGCAGGCGGAAGAGCTCCTACAATGAGCAGTTCTTC.

The chain combines TRBV11-2 with TRBJ2-7; D ambiguous. Germline values: CDR1 SGHAT, CDR2 FQNNGV. Trimming took off 7 bases at V and 4 bases at J, with 8 bases between the two ends. The CDR3 loop spans 11 amino acids. CDR3 DNA sequence: TGTGCCAGCACCTCGTCTTACGAGCAGTACTTC. Translation: CASTSSYEQYF.

This clone showed up just a few times. This chain links TRBV4-1 with TRBJ2-3; 11 bases agree with TRBD2. Germline V gives CDR1 MGHRA, CDR2 YSYEKL. CDR3 size: 16 residues. Trimming removed 3 bases from V and 2 bases from J; junction bases left unmatched: 4. The CDR3 reads CASSQGLAVVTDTQYF. CDR3 DNA: TGCGCCAGCAGCCAGGGACTAGCGGTTGTCACAGATACGCAGTATTTT.

This clone has a handful of counts. This chain links TRBV6-1 with TRBJ1-1; D call uncertain. CDR3 length: 12 amino acids. Germline V gene data show CDR1 as MNHNS and CDR2 as SASEGT. Trimming pared 4 bases from V and 8 bases from J, leaving 11 bases between. CDR3 amino acids: CASSGVIREAFF. CDR3 bases: TGTGCCAGCAGTGGAGTAATTCGGGAAGCTTTCTTT.

V and J are TRBV7-3 and TRBJ2-1; 12 bases align to TRBD2. The CDR3 has 14 residues. Germline CDR1 reads SGHTA; CDR2 reads FQGTGA. V dropped 3 bases and J dropped 12; count of bases not matched to a gene: 6. CDR3 bases: TGTGCCAGCAGCTTTAGGCTAGCGGGAGGGATGCAGTTCTTC. Translation gives CASSFRLAGGMQFF.

V and J are TRBV5-1 and TRBJ1-2; D call uncertain. Germline V gene sequence: CDR1 SGHRS, CDR2 YFSETQ. The CDR3 sequence is 16 residues long. V lost 5 bases to trimming and J lost 8 bases, with 25 bases between them. The CDR3 is CASSELPGTSSGGYTF. The DNA of the CDR3 is TGCGCCAGCAGTGAACTACCGGGAACTTCGAGTGGGGGCTACACCTTC.

DNA of the CDR3: TGCGCCAGCAGCGAGGGGACTAGCGGGGGCCAAGAGACCCAGTACTTC. Translated, it gives CASSEGTSGGQETQYF. This chain uses TRBV5-1 with TRBJ2-5, with 14 bases aligning to TRBD2. CDR3 length equals 16 residues. From germline, CDR1 is SGHRS and CDR2 YFSETQ. J lost 1 base, V lost 4 bases, and 3 bases had no gene match.

Notes on this clone: The junction shows a germline mismatch at one end, possibly a read error. The chain recombines TRBV13 with TRBJ2-7; a weak D match, TRBD1 (6 bases). This CDR3 contains 14 residues. Germline loops: CDR1 PRHDT, CDR2 FYEKMQ (reference sequence). The chain's CDR3 is CASSLGGSSHEQYF. CDR3 nucleotide sequence: TGTGCCAGCAGCCTAGGGGGTAGCAGCCACGAGCAGTACTTC.

J is TRBJ2-1 and V is TRBV9; D uncertain. CDR3 length: 14 residues. V shed 0 bases and J shed 7 bases, with 11 bases lying between them. CDR1 and CDR2 from the germline V gene are SGDLS and YYNGEE. The CDR3 region has the DNA TGTGCCAGCAGCGTAGAGATCTACCCGAATGAGCAGTTCTTC. Translating it yields CASSVEIYPNEQFF.

This clone occurred a few times. The rearrangement links TRBV6-1 to TRBJ1-4; D might be TRBD1 (5 bases). Trimming stripped 6 bases from V and 17 bases from J, with 16 bases between. The CDR3 is 11 residues long. CDR1 and CDR2 (germline): MNHNS, SASEGT. CDR3 protein: CASSSRQPIFF. CDR3 nucleotide sequence: TGTGCCAGCAGCTCCAGACAGCCGATTTTTTTT.

The rearrangement uses TRBV19 and TRBJ1-5, with D possibly TRBD1 on 5 matching bases. The CDR3 is made up of 13 amino acids. CDR1 is LNHDA and CDR2 is SQIVND in the germline V gene (reference sequence). V gave up 9 bases and J gave up 7 bases, with 16 bases separating them. CDR3 bases: TGTGCCAGCGACAGACTCAACGCCCAGCCCCAGCATTTT. Translation: CASDRLNAQPQHF.

The chain carries TRBV28 and TRBJ1-1; D is uncertain. The CDR3 sequence is 14 residues long. Trimming cost V 0 bases and J 4 bases, with 9 bases left between them. The germline CDR1 and CDR2 sequences are MDHEN and SYDVKM. The CDR3 nucleotides read TGTGCCAGCAGTTTATGGAGGGTTGGCACTGAAGCTTTCTTT. Its protein is CASSLWRVGTEAFF. Variable domain in full (rest from reference TRBV28 and TRBJ1-1): DVKVTQSSRYLVKRTGEKVFLECVQDMDHENMFWYRQDPGLGLRLIYFSYDVKMKEKGDIPEGYSVSREKKERFSLILESASTNQTSMYLCASSLWRVGTEAFFGQGTRLTVV.

The chain has TRBV4-1 and TRBJ2-3, with D perhaps matching TRBD1 or TRBD2 (9 bases each). CDR3 length: 21 residues. Deletions cut 1 base from V and 0 bases from J, with 26 bases between. Per germline, CDR1 MGHRA and CDR2 YSYEKL. The CDR3 region has the DNA TGCGCCAGCAGCCAAGCGGGGGGGGGACAGGGCACTAGCGGGAGCACAGATACGCAGTATTTT. This sequence encodes CASSQAGGGQGTSGSTDTQYF.

The V call is TRBV18, the J call TRBJ2-1, with 7 bases matching TRBD1. The CDR3 totals 16 residues. V shed 5 bases, J shed 0 bases, and the junction held 7 bases outside the gene matches. The V gene's germline CDR1 is KGHSH and CDR2 LQKENI. The CDR3 sequence is CASSRQGLPSYNEQFF. CDR3 nucleotide sequence: TGTGCCAGCTCAAGACAGGGCCTCCCCTCCTACAATGAGCAGTTCTTC.